Presented here are 16 T cell receptor beta chains from one specimen sequenced in a study of blood T cells in healthy people across ages (dated by TCRdb to between 2014 and 2017). The library was generated by 5' RACE. A second PCR of roughly 6 to 11 cycles was run with a J-beta primer mix and a sample-barcoded 5' primer. The public sequencing data were trimmed at Q25 with fastp and processed into clonotypes with MiXCR by TCRdb, which kept only in-frame beta chains. Entries that share a CDR3 protein sequence are merged under the most common genes and DNA. The sample table records 1.8 million or so distinct CDR3 sequences; roughly two fifths of these occur just once. The biggest ten clones account for roughly 23% of the sample. Sequenced sample: blood. The source is a human donor in good health.

The sample holds a few counts of this clonotype. The DNA for the CDR3 is TGTGCCAGCAGCCCCGACGGAGGGTCCGATCAGCCCCAGCATTTT. It is translated as CASSPDGGSDQPQHF. This chain connects TRBV16 to TRBJ1-5; D remains unclear. The germline V gene encodes CDR1 KGHSY and CDR2 FQNENV. V was clipped by 4 bases and J by 5 bases, with 15 bases between them. The CDR3 extends over 15 amino acids.

With regard to this clonotype: The germline gene is not matched at one end of the junction; a read error may be the cause. The chain combines TRBV20-1 with TRBJ2-1, with D perhaps TRBD2 (6 bases). From germline, CDR1 is DFQATT and CDR2 SNEGSKA (reference sequence). The CDR3 sequence is 14 residues long. The CDR3 DNA sequence: TGCAGTGCTATAGACTCGCGAGGAGGGAATGAGCAATTCTTC. This sequence encodes CSAIDSRGGNEQFF.

Only a few counts were recorded for this clonotype. The chain carries TRBV6-2 or TRBV6-3 and TRBJ1-1, with D maybe TRBD1 (5 bases). Germline CDR1 MNHEY, CDR2 SVGEGT. The CDR3 has 14 residues. V lost 4 bases and J 6 bases, leaving 15 bases between the germline ends. The CDR3 loop is CASSSGRETSEAFF. The CDR3 DNA reads as TGTGCCAGCAGTTCGGGCAGGGAAACATCTGAAGCTTTCTTT.

The CDR3 DNA sequence: TGTGCCAGCAGCTTAACTGTTGGAGGGGGGAACACTGAAGCTTTCTTT. This encodes CASSLTVGGGNTEAFF. This chain joins TRBV7-3 and TRBJ1-1; a possible D gene is TRBD1 (6 bases). Trimming pared 0 bases from V and 1 base from J, leaving 12 bases between. Per germline, CDR1 SGHTA and CDR2 FQGTGA. The CDR3 runs 16 residues.

This clonotype was counted a few times. The chain is built from TRBV7-9 and TRBJ2-5; a weak D match, TRBD1 (6 bases). Germline lookup yields CDR1 SEHNR and CDR2 FQNEAQ (reference sequence). CDR3 size: 15 residues. Trimming stripped 6 bases from V and 2 bases from J, with 16 bases between. CDR3 DNA sequence: TGTGCCAGCAGAAACCCCCGGGACAAACAAGAGACCCAGTACTTC. Translated, it gives CASRNPRDKQETQYF.

In this sample, this clonotype turned up a few times. The J gene is TRBJ1-2, the V gene TRBV29-1, with 8 bases matching TRBD1. The CDR3 spans 13 residues. The germline V gene encodes CDR1 SQVTM and CDR2 ANQGSEA. V lost 3 bases and J lost 4; bases outside the gene matches: 4. CDR3 DNA sequence: TGCAGCGTTGATCGGACAGGGACCTATGGCTACACCTTC. Translation gives CSVDRTGTYGYTF. Combining the CDR3 with reference TRBV29-1 and TRBJ1-2 gives the whole variable domain SAVISQKPSRDICQRGTSLTIQCQVDSQVTMMFWYRQQPGQSLTLIATANQGSEATYESGFVIDKFPISRPNLTFSTLTVSNMSPEDSSIYLCSVDRTGTYGYTFGSGTRLTVV.

The rearrangement uses TRBV7-9 and TRBJ1-1, with TRBD1 matching 7 bases. CDR1 SEHNR and CDR2 FQNEAQ come from the germline V gene (reference sequence). The CDR3 contains 15 residues. With 1 base clipped from V and 5 bases from J, the junction kept 7 bases outside the gene matches. The CDR3 here is CASSLDTGVITEAFF. DNA for the CDR3: TGTGCCAGCAGCTTAGACACAGGGGTCATAACTGAAGCTTTCTTT.

Details on this clonotype: One base away lies a much larger clone, so this may be a sequencing read error. The CDR3 ends on some other residue instead of the conserved phenylalanine or tryptophan, so this is likely a read error. The J gene is TRBJ2-5, the V gene TRBV7-8; 10 bases map to TRBD2. The V gene end was trimmed by 1 base and the J gene end by 4 bases; junction bases not matched to a gene: 15. CDR3 length: 19 residues. Germline V gene sequence: CDR1 SGHVS, CDR2 FQNEAQ. The CDR3: CASSLVLAGAADWRETQYL. DNA of the CDR3: TGTGCCAGCAGCTTAGTTCTAGCGGGGGCTGCTGATTGGCGAGAGACCCAGTACCTC.

Notes on this clonotype: A much larger clonotype is one base distant, so this may be a read error. V usage is TRBV12-3 or TRBV12-4 and J usage is TRBJ1-2; 10 nucleotides line up with TRBD1. V shed 5 bases and J 8 bases; nucleotides not matched to a gene: 14. The CDR3 spans 16 residues. CDR3 protein: CASSPSGQGSCSGYTF. The CDR3 DNA sequence: TGTGCCAGCAGTCCATCGGGACAGGGGTCGTGTTCCGGCTACACCTTC.

This clonotype was recorded a few times. J is TRBJ1-1 and V is TRBV13, with a possible D match to TRBD1 (5 bases). Trimming pared 1 base from V and 4 bases from J, leaving 13 bases between. The V gene's germline CDR1 is PRHDT and CDR2 FYEKMQ (reference sequence). The CDR3 contains 15 residues. The CDR3, as DNA: TGTGCCAGCAGCTTAGCCCAGGGAGAGGGCACTGAAGCTTTCTTT. It encodes CASSLAQGEGTEAFF.

A remark on this clonotype: The junction departs from the called germline gene at one end, perhaps through a read error. This chain uses TRBV3-1 with TRBJ2-5; TRBD1 is a possible D gene (6 bases). This CDR3 has 15 residues. Germline V gene lookup returns CDR1 LGHDT and CDR2 YNNKEL (reference sequence). CDR3 sequence: CASSQGGQPQETQYF. The CDR3 bases are TGTGCTAGCAGCCAAGGAGGACAGCCCCAAGAGACCCAGTACTTC.

DNA for the CDR3: TGCGCCAGCAGCGTAGGAATAGCGGGGGGTACAGAAGAGACCCAGTACTTC. The encoded protein is CASSVGIAGGTEETQYF. This chain connects TRBV4-1 to TRBJ2-5; 10 bases align to TRBD2. J was trimmed by 3 bases and V by 5 bases; bases with no gene match: 12. The CDR3 consists of 17 residues. Germline values: CDR1 MGHRA, CDR2 YSYEKL.

This clonotype has only a few counts. The V call is TRBV27, the J call TRBJ2-1, with TRBD2 matching over 9 bases. Germline trimming cut 6 bases from V and 11 bases from J; bases unmatched to any gene: 2. The germline CDR1 and CDR2 sequences are MNHEY and SMNVEV (reference sequence). CDR3 length: 11 amino acids. This CDR3 is CASRRGGKQFF. CDR3 sequence (DNA): TGTGCCAGCAGGCGGGGGGGCAAGCAGTTCTTC.

This clonotype turned up a few times. The V call is TRBV7-2, the J call TRBJ2-5; TRBD2 agrees at 11 bases. V dropped 5 bases and J dropped 4; count of bases not matched to a gene: 6. From germline, CDR1 is SGHTA and CDR2 FQGNSA. CDR3 length: 15 residues. The CDR3 coding sequence is TGTGCCAGCAGCCTGCGACTAGCGGGGTCAGAGACCCAGTACTTC. Its translation: CASSLRLAGSETQYF.

This clonotype was picked up one time. The genes are TRBV27 and TRBJ2-2; 7 nucleotides line up with TRBD1. The ends lost 6 bases at V and 3 bases at J; junction bases unmatched: 13. CDR3 length: 17 residues. Germline V gives CDR1 MNHEY, CDR2 SMNVEV (reference sequence). CDR3 bases: TGTGCCAGCAGGTCTCGCCCCGGGACAGATTACACCGGGGAGCTGTTTTTT. Translating gives CASRSRPGTDYTGELFF.

In the case of this clonotype: The junction and the germline gene differ at one end; a read error may be behind it. The chain employs TRBV12-3 or TRBV12-4 and TRBJ1-2; TRBD1 matches at 9 bases. This CDR3 spans 12 amino acids. CDR3 residues: CANSPDRGGYTF. CDR3 DNA sequence: TGTGCCAACAGTCCGGACAGGGGTGGCTACACCTTC.